Shown below are 13 T cell receptor beta chains from a single sample sequenced in a study of blood T cells in healthy people across ages. Then a second PCR, running about 6 to 12 cycles, was carried out with a sample-barcoded 5' primer and a J-beta primer mix. Each CDR3 protein is one row after TCRdb ran MiXCR on the 5' RACE reads. The sample records roughly 1.6 million distinct CDR3 sequences, around 36% being singletons. The sample consisted of blood. These receptor sequences come from a woman younger than 45 in good health.

V is TRBV28 and J is TRBJ2-1; no clear D. There are 14 residues in the CDR3. Germline lookup yields CDR1 MDHEN and CDR2 SYDVKM. V lost 6 bases, J lost 0 bases, and 9 bases lay in between. The CDR3 here is CASRWVGSYNEQFF. The CDR3, as DNA: TGTGCCAGCAGGTGGGTGGGCTCCTACAATGAGCAGTTCTTC. The whole variable domain, remainder taken from reference TRBV28 and TRBJ2-1, is DVKVTQSSRYLVKRTGEKVFLECVQDMDHENMFWYRQDPGLGLRLIYFSYDVKMKEKGDIPEGYSVSREKKERFSLILESASTNQTSMYLCASRWVGSYNEQFFGPGTRLTVL.

The chain is built from TRBV20-1 and TRBJ2-1, with 9 bases lining up with TRBD2. V dropped 1 base and J dropped 0; count of bases not matched to a gene: 4. Looked up from germline, CDR1 is DFQATT and CDR2 is SNEGSKA (reference sequence). This CDR3 spans 16 amino acids. CDR3 bases: TGCAGTGCTAGAGTGAGCGGGGGGCCCTCCTACAATGAGCAGTTCTTC. Protein product: CSARVSGGPSYNEQFF.

In nucleotides, the CDR3 is TGTGCCAGCAGTGTCCCGGGACCCAAAGAGACCCAGTACTTC. Translating gives CASSVPGPKETQYF. The V call is TRBV25-1, the J call TRBJ2-5, with D tentatively TRBD1 or TRBD2 (5 bases each). This CDR3 has 14 residues. V dropped 4 bases and J dropped 3 bases, with 12 bases sitting between them. From germline, CDR1 is MGHDK and CDR2 SYGVNS.

This sequence joins TRBV7-9 and TRBJ1-2; 8 nucleotides line up with TRBD1. Germline V gene data show CDR1 as SEHNR and CDR2 as FQNEAQ (reference sequence). The ends lost 7 bases at V and 6 bases at J; junction bases unmatched: 10. The CDR3 contains 14 residues. As DNA, the CDR3 is TGTGCCAGCACTCCCGGACAGGGAGGGGATGGCTACACCTTC. As protein: CASTPGQGGDGYTF.

To note about this clonotype: At one boundary the junction diverges from the germline segment, which might be a read error. The chain carries TRBV7-9 and TRBJ1-4; D might be TRBD1 (5 bases). Germline CDR1 SEHNR, CDR2 FQNEAQ (reference sequence). The CDR3 contains 16 residues. CDR3 coding DNA: TGTGCCGGCAGCTTAGGAAACTTGGGCGGGGGTGAAAAACTGTTTTTT. Translated: CAGSLGNLGGGEKLFF.

V usage is TRBV29-1 and J usage is TRBJ2-1; 7 nucleotides align to TRBD2. Trimming removed 2 bases from V and 2 bases from J; junction bases left unmatched: 9. The CDR3 sequence is 16 residues long. Germline V gives CDR1 SQVTM, CDR2 ANQGSEA. The CDR3, as DNA: TGCAGCGTTGAAAGGGGAAGAGGGAGGGCCTACAATGAGCAGTTCTTC. This translates into CSVERGRGRAYNEQFF.

This clonotype was observed many times. The V gene is TRBV4-1, the J gene TRBJ2-7, with TRBD1 as a possible D gene (5 bases). The CDR3 totals 14 residues. Germline loops: CDR1 MGHRA, CDR2 YSYEKL. Between the trimmed V and J ends, which lost 0 bases and 2 bases, there was a span of 8 bases. CDR3 protein: CASSQDDRAYEQYF. CDR3 bases: TGCGCCAGCAGCCAAGATGACAGAGCCTACGAGCAGTACTTC.

This clonotype turned up a few times. The chain joins TRBV7-2 to TRBJ2-7; D gene uncertain. The CDR3 is 16 amino acids. Trimming removed 1 base from V and 0 bases from J, with 13 bases in between. Looked up from germline, CDR1 is SGHTA and CDR2 is FQGNSA. This CDR3 reads CASSLEGTAYSYEQYF. DNA of the CDR3: TGTGCCAGCAGCTTAGAGGGCACCGCTTACTCCTACGAGCAGTACTTC.

Notes on this clonotype: One base away lies a much larger clone, so this may be a sequencing read error. The gene calls are TRBV4-1 and TRBJ2-3; TRBD2 matches 7 bases. The trim removed 5 bases at V and 2 bases at J, leaving 7 bases unmatched. The germline gives CDR1 MGHRA, CDR2 YSYEKL. The CDR3 extends over 15 amino acids. Here the CDR3 DNA reads TGCGCCAGCAGCGCGAGCGGGATCGACACAGATACGCAGTATTTT. Its translation: CASSASGIDTDTQYF.

The genes are TRBV10-3 and TRBJ2-7; TRBD1 might be the D (5 bases). This CDR3 region has 16 residues. Trimming removed 8 bases from V and 0 bases from J, with 20 bases in between. Germline lookup yields CDR1 ENHRY and CDR2 SYGVKD. The chain's CDR3 is CAIGGGAGLLSYEQYF. For the CDR3, the DNA is TGTGCCATCGGTGGTGGGGCAGGGTTACTCTCCTACGAGCAGTACTTC.

This chain joins TRBV4-2 and TRBJ2-7; a possible D gene is TRBD2 (7 bases). Trimming took 2 bases from V and 1 from J, leaving 18 bases between them. Germline CDR1 LGHNA, CDR2 YNFKEQ. The CDR3 extends over 17 amino acids. The CDR3 region has the DNA TGTGCCAGCAGCCAACCTATCATACAGGGAGGGTCCTACGAGCAGTACTTC. It codes for CASSQPIIQGGSYEQYF.

Written as DNA, the CDR3 is TGCGCCAGCAGCTCAGAAAGGTCCCTTAGGGGCACTGAAGCTTTCTTT. This translates into CASSSERSLRGTEAFF. V and J are TRBV5-1 and TRBJ1-1, with D maybe TRBD1 (5 bases). V gave up 3 bases and J gave up 4 bases, with 19 bases separating them. CDR3 length equals 16 residues. CDR1 SGHRS and CDR2 YFSETQ come from the germline V gene.

V is TRBV27 and J is TRBJ2-7; tentatively, D is TRBD1 (6 bases). The CDR3 runs 17 residues. V was clipped by 5 bases and J by 0 bases, with 20 bases between them. Germline V gene sequence: CDR1 MNHEY, CDR2 SMNVEV (reference sequence). DNA of the CDR3: TGTGCCAGCAGTGGCTTGGTGACAGGTGTGGACTCCTACGAGCAGTACTTC. Its protein is CASSGLVTGVDSYEQYF.